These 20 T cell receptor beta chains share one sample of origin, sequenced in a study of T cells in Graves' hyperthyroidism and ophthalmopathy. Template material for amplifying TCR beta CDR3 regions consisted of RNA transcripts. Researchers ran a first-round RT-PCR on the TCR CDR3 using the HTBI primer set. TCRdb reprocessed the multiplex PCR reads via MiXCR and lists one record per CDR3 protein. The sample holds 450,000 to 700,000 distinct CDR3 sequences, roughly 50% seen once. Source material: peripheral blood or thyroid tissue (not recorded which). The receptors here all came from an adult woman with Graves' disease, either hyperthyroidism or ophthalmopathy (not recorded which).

CDR3 sequence: CASSYLGGAKLFF. The CDR3 DNA reads as TGTGCCAGCAGTTACCTGGGGGGCGCGAAACTGTTTTTT. This rearrangement joins TRBV12-3 or TRBV12-4 to TRBJ1-4; a weak D match, TRBD1 (6 bases). V lost 4 bases, J lost 11 bases, and 14 bases lay in between. The CDR3 contains 13 residues.

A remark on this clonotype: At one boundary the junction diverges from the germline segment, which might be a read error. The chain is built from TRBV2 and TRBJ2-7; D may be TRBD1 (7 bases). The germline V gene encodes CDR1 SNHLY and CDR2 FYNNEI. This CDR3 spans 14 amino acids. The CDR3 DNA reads TGTGCCAGCAGGAATCACAGGGGAGGCGGGGAGCTGTACTTC. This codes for CASRNHRGGGELYF. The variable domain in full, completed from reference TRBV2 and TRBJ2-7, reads EPEVTQTPSHQVTQMGQEVILRCVPISNHLYFYWYRQILGQKVEFLVSFYNNEISEKSEIFDDQFSVERPDGSNFTLKIRSTKLEDSAMYFCASRNHRGGGELYFGPGTRLTVT.

This CDR3 reads CASSLSEGRGRDGYTF. The CDR3 coding sequence is TGTGCCAGCAGCTTGAGTGAAGGCAGGGGGCGCGACGGCTACACCTTC. The rearrangement links TRBV7-9 to TRBJ1-2, with TRBD1 matching 8 bases. V was clipped by 3 bases and J by 8 bases; unmatched bases: 14. The CDR3 length is 16 residues. Per the germline V gene, CDR1 is SEHNR and CDR2 is FQNEAQ (reference sequence). Full variable domain (remainder filled in from reference TRBV7-9 and TRBJ1-2): DTGVSQNPRHKITKRGQNVTFRCDPISEHNRLYWYRQTLGQGPEFLTYFQNEAQLEKSRLLSDRFSAERPKGSFSTLEIQRTEQGDSAMYLCASSLSEGRGRDGYTFGSGTRLTVV.

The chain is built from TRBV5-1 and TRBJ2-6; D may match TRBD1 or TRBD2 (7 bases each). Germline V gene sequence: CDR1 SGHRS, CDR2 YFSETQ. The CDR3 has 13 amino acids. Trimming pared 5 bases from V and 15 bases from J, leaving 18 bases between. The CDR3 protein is CASSLRGASGLTF. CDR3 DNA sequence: TGCGCCAGCAGTCTCAGGGGGGCTAGCGGCCTGACTTTC.

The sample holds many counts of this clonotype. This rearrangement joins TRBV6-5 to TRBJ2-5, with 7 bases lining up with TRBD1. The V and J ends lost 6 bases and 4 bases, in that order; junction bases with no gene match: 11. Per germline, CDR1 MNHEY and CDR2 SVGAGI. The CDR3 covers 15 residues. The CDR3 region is CASRRPRDRAETQYF. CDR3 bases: TGTGCCAGCAGACGTCCGAGGGACAGAGCAGAGACCCAGTACTTC.

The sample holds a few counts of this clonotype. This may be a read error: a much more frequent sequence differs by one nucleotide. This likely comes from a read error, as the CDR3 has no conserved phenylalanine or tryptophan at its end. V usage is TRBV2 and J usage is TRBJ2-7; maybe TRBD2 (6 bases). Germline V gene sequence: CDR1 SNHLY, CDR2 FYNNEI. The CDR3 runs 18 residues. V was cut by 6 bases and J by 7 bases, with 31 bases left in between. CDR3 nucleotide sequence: TGTGCCAGCAGCCGCCCGCGGAGGGCCAGTAGAATTTACGTAGAGCAGTACCTC. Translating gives CASSRPRRASRIYVEQYL.

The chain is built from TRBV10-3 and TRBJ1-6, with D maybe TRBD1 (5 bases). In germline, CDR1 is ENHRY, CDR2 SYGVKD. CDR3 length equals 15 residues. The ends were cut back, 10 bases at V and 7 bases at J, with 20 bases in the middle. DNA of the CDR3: TGTGCCACACTGGAACCCCGGGACGGGAATTCACCCCTCCACTTT. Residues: CATLEPRDGNSPLHF.

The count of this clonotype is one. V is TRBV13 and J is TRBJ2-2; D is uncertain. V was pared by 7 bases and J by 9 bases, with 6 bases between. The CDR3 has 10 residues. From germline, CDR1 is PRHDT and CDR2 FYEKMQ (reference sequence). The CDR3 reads CASKTWELFF. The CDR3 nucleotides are TGTGCCAGCAAAACGTGGGAGCTGTTTTTT.

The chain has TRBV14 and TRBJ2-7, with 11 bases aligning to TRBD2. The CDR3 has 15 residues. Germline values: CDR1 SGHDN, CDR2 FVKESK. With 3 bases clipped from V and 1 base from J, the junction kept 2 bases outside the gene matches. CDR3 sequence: CASSHLAGGSYEQYF. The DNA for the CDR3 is TGTGCCAGCAGCCATCTAGCGGGAGGTTCCTACGAGCAGTACTTC.

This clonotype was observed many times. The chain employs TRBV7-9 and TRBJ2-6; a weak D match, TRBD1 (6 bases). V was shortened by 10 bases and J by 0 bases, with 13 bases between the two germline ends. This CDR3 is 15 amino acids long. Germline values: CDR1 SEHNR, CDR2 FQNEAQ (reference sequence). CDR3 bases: TGTGCCACGCAGGGGCAGATCTCTGGGGCCAACGTCCTGACTTTC. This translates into CATQGQISGANVLTF.

CDR3 coding DNA: TGCGCCAGCAGATTTTCGGTGCAGACGGTACCGCGAAACACTGAAGCTTTCTTT. Translating it yields CASRFSVQTVPRNTEAFF. J is TRBJ1-1 and V is TRBV5-1; D unclear. The CDR3 length is 18 residues. V was cut by 5 bases and J by 2 bases, with 25 bases left in between. CDR1 is SGHRS and CDR2 is YFSETQ in the germline V gene.

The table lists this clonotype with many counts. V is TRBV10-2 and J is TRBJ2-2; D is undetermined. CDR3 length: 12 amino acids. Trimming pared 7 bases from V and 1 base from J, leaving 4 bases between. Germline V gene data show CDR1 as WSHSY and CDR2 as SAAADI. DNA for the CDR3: TGCGCCAGCACGGAGAACACCGGGGAGCTGTTTTTT. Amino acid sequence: CASTENTGELFF.

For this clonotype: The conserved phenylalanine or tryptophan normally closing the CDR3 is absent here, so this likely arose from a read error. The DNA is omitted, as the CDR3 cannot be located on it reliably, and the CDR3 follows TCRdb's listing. The chain's CDR3 is CASSLPQGY. This rearrangement joins TRBV5-1 to TRBJ2-1; TRBD1 is the table's D call, not checked against the DNA. The CDR3 has 9 amino acids, counting both end residues. The germline gives CDR1 SGHRS, CDR2 YFSETQ.

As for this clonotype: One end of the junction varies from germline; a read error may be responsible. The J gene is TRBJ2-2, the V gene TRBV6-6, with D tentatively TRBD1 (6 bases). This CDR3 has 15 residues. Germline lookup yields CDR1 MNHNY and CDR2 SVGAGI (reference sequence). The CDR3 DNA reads TGTGCCAGCAGGACCGGGACACAGAACACCGGGGAGCCGTTTTTT. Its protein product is CASRTGTQNTGEPFF.

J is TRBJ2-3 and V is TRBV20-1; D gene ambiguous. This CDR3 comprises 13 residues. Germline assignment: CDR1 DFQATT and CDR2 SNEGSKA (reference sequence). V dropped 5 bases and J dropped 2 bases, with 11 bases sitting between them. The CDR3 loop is CSAPVPTTDTQYF. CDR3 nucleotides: TGCAGTGCTCCCGTCCCGACCACAGATACGCAGTATTTT.

The CDR3 DNA reads as TGTGCCAGCAGCCCCGGGGGGACAGGGAACGAAAAACTGTTTTTT. Its protein product is CASSPGGTGNEKLFF. The rearrangement uses TRBV11-2 and TRBJ1-4; TRBD1 matches 9 bases. The CDR3 totals 15 residues. V trimming: 5 bases; J trimming: 8 bases; junction bases outside the gene matches: 9. The germline V gene has CDR1 SGHAT and CDR2 FQNNGV. The variable domain in full, with the rest retrieved from reference TRBV11-2 and TRBJ1-4, is EAGVAQSPRYKIIEKRQSVAFWCNPISGHATLYWYQQILGQGPKLLIQFQNNGVVDDSQLPKDRFSAERLKGVDSTLKIQPAKLEDSAVYLCASSPGGTGNEKLFFGSGTQLSVL.

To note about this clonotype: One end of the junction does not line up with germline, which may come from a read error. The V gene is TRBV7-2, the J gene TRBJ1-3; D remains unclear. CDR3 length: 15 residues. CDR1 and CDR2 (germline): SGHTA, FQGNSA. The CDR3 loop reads CASSLDTTSGNTVYF. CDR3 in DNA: TGTGCCAGCAGCTTAGACACGACCTCTGGAAACACCGTATATTTT.

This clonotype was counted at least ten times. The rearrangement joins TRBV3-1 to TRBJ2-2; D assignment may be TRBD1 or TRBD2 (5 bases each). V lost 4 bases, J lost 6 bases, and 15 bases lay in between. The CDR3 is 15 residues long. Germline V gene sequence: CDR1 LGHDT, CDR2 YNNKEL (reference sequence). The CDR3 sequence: CASSPWDQQAGELFF. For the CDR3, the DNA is TGTGCCAGCAGCCCCTGGGACCAGCAGGCCGGGGAGCTGTTTTTT.

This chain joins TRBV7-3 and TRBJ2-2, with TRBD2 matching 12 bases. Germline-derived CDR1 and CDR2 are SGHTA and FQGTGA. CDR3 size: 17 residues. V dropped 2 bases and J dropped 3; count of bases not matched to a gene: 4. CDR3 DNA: TGTGCCAGCAGCTTACGCCGACTAGCGGGAGACACCGGGGAGCTGTTTTTT. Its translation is CASSLRRLAGDTGELFF.

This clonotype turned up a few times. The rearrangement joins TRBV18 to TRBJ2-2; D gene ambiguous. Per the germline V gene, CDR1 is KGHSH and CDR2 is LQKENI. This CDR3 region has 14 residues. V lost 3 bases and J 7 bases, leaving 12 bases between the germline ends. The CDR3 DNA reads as TGTGCCAGCTCACCTATGGAGCTCGGCGGGGAGCTGTTTTTT. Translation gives CASSPMELGGELFF.